This entry lists 27 T cell receptor beta chains sequenced from one sample in a study of blood T cell repertoires in COVID-19. TCRdb keeps only in-frame clones here, not all; method: immunoSEQ multiplex PCR. The profile shows about 170,000 clones, about 89% of them singletons. The sequencing sample was made of PBMCs or T cells enriched from blood (not recorded which). Receptors originate from a woman between 18 and 29 years old who had recovered from COVID-19.

This chain joins TRBV5-4 and TRBJ2-7; TRBD2 matches at 7 bases. The CDR3 is made up of 15 amino acids. Germline-derived CDR1 and CDR2 are SGHNT and YYREEE (reference sequence). The ends lost 4 bases at V and 4 bases at J; junction bases unmatched: 11. CDR3 sequence: CASSRRERDLYEQYF. CDR3 in DNA: TGTGCCAGCAGCCGGCGGGAGCGCGATCTTTACGAGCAGTACTTC.

The gene calls are TRBV5-4 and TRBJ2-7; no reliable D call. Looked up from germline, CDR1 is SGHNT and CDR2 is YYREEE (reference sequence). This CDR3 contains 15 residues. The V gene lost 2 bases and the J gene lost 5 bases, with 17 bases spanning the gap. CDR3 loop: CASSFAALQTDEQYF. The CDR3, as DNA: TGTGCCAGCAGCTTTGCGGCCTTGCAGACCGACGAGCAGTACTTC.

Here the CDR3 reads CASSERSSNQPQHF. CDR3 DNA sequence: TGCGCCAGCAGTGAGCGCAGTAGCAATCAGCCCCAGCATTTT. The chain links TRBV10-2 to TRBJ1-5, with D unclear. CDR3 length: 14 residues. Germline lookup yields CDR1 WSHSY and CDR2 SAAADI. V lost 2 bases to trimming and J lost 0 bases, with 5 bases between them.

The CDR3 spells CAISDTSTTNEKLFF. CDR3 bases: TGTGCCATCAGCGACACCTCCACCACTAATGAAAAACTGTTTTTT. V and J are TRBV10-3 and TRBJ1-4; no definite D call. The CDR3 consists of 15 residues. The germline V and J ends were trimmed by 6 bases and 2 bases, with 13 bases remaining between them. Germline CDR1 and CDR2: ENHRY and SYGVKD.

This chain links TRBV5-1 with TRBJ2-1, with 8 bases that match TRBD2. V shed 3 bases and J 0 bases; nucleotides not matched to a gene: 5. The CDR3 is made up of 16 amino acids. Germline loops: CDR1 SGHRS, CDR2 YFSETQ. The CDR3 coding sequence is TGCGCCAGCAGCTGGAATAGCGGGGCCTCCTACAATGAGCAGTTCTTC. This codes for CASSWNSGASYNEQFF.

The chain joins TRBV29-1 to TRBJ2-7, with D tentatively TRBD2 (5 bases). The CDR3 has 12 residues. Between the trimmed V and J ends, which lost 4 bases and 1 base, there was a span of 8 bases. CDR1 is SQVTM and CDR2 is ANQGSEA in the germline V gene. CDR3 in DNA: TGCAGCGTTGGTGAGGGTTCCTACGAGCAGTACTTC. Its protein product is CSVGEGSYEQYF.

This chain joins TRBV30 and TRBJ2-5, with D perhaps TRBD2 (6 bases). In germline, CDR1 is GTSNPN, CDR2 SVGIG (reference sequence). The V end was cut by 0 bases, the J end by 5 bases, with 16 bases between. The CDR3 consists of 15 residues. The CDR3 DNA follows: TGTGCCTGGAGTGTAGGCGGGACGGGCGGGGAGACCCAGTACTTC. Translation gives CAWSVGGTGGETQYF.

This chain links TRBV9 with TRBJ2-1, with TRBD1 matching 9 bases. This CDR3 contains 16 residues. The V segment lost 3 bases and the J segment 7 bases; nucleotides outside the gene matches: 11. Germline values: CDR1 SGDLS, CDR2 YYNGEE. CDR3 DNA sequence: TGTGCCAGCAGCGCTAGGCGGGGGACAGGGTCAAATGAGCAGTTCTTC. Its protein product is CASSARRGTGSNEQFF.

This chain links TRBV28 with TRBJ2-3, with a possible D match to TRBD1 (5 bases). Germline assignment: CDR1 MDHEN and CDR2 SYDVKM. The ends were cut back, 7 bases at V and 2 bases at J, with 19 bases in the middle. This CDR3 has 16 amino acids. The CDR3 DNA follows: TGTGCCAGCACCCAATGGAACAGGCCCCCCACAGATACGCAGTATTTT. This encodes CASTQWNRPPTDTQYF.

The CDR3 bases are TGCAGCGTTGGGCAGGGGGTCTCACCCCTCCACTTT. Translated, it gives CSVGQGVSPLHF. The genes are TRBV29-1 and TRBJ1-6, with 7 bases that match TRBD1. J was trimmed by 10 bases and V by 4 bases; bases with no gene match: 4. Germline values: CDR1 SQVTM, CDR2 ANQGSEA. The CDR3 has 12 residues.

This chain uses TRBV4-1 with TRBJ2-2; TRBD2 agrees at 8 bases. V shed 6 bases, J shed 10 bases, and the junction held 13 bases outside the gene matches. The CDR3 is 15 amino acids. Germline V gene data show CDR1 as MGHRA and CDR2 as YSYEKL. The DNA for the CDR3 is TGCGCCAGCAGGAGCCTCGGACTAGCAAGGGAGGAGCTGTTTTTT. Translated: CASRSLGLAREELFF.

This clone was observed once. The chain is built from TRBV7-8 and TRBJ1-5, with 7 bases lining up with TRBD1. The trim removed 5 bases at V and 5 bases at J, leaving 3 bases unmatched. Germline-derived CDR1 and CDR2 are SGHVS and FQNEAQ. The CDR3 spans 13 residues. The CDR3 DNA reads as TGTGCCAGCAGCACGGGACAGCATCAGCCCCAGCATTTT. Translating gives CASSTGQHQPQHF.

CDR3 amino acids: CASSFEGEFQNIQYF. As DNA, the CDR3 is TGTGCCAGCAGCTTTGAAGGAGAGTTTCAGAACATTCAGTACTTC. The chain joins TRBV5-4 to TRBJ2-4; D remains ambiguous. CDR3 size: 15 residues. V lost 2 bases, J lost 7 bases, and 16 bases lay in between. Germline CDR1 is SGHNT and CDR2 is YYREEE (reference sequence).

This rearrangement joins TRBV5-5 to TRBJ1-6; no clear D. Trimming removed 0 bases at V and 7 bases at J, with 11 bases between. The CDR3 spans 15 residues. The V gene's germline CDR1 is SGHKS and CDR2 YYEKEE (reference sequence). The CDR3 nucleotides are TGTGCCAGCAGCTTGGCCGGGGTGAACAATTCACCCCTCCACTTT. It codes for CASSLAGVNNSPLHF. Variable domain in full (rest from reference TRBV5-5 and TRBJ1-6): DAGVTQSPTHLIKTRGQQVTLRCSPISGHKSVSWYQQVLGQGPQFIFQYYEKEERGRGNFPDRFSARQFPNYSSELNVNALLLGDSALYLCASSLAGVNNSPLHFGNGTRLTVT.

This clone was seen once. The V gene is TRBV7-6, the J gene TRBJ2-5, with D possibly being TRBD1 (6 bases). CDR1 and CDR2 from the germline V gene are SGHVS and FNYEAQ. V gave up 1 base and J gave up 1 base, with 16 bases separating them. This CDR3 comprises 17 residues. In DNA form, the CDR3 reads TGTGCCAGCAGCTTAGATCGCCGACAGGCAGTCCAAGAGACCCAGTACTTC. Its protein product is CASSLDRRQAVQETQYF. The entire variable domain, with the rest obtained from reference TRBV7-6 and TRBJ2-5, is as follows: GAGVSQSPRYKVTKRGQDVALRCDPISGHVSLYWYRQALGQGPEFLTYFNYEAQQDKSGLPNDRFSAERPEGSISTLTIQRTEQRDSAMYRCASSLDRRQAVQETQYFGPGTRLLVL.

The gene calls are TRBV27 and TRBJ1-2; 9 bases map to TRBD1. CDR1 is MNHEY and CDR2 is SMNVEV in the germline V gene (reference sequence). The CDR3 is made up of 16 amino acids. The V and J ends lost 2 bases and 2 bases, in that order; junction bases with no gene match: 6. DNA of the CDR3: TGTGCCAGCAGTTTAGTAGGGACAGGGCCCAACTATGGCTACACCTTC. Its protein product is CASSLVGTGPNYGYTF.

This clone turned up a few times. The rearrangement joins TRBV28 to TRBJ1-4, with a weak D call TRBD1 (5 bases). This CDR3 contains 14 residues. Germline V gene lookup returns CDR1 MDHEN and CDR2 SYDVKM. V was cut by 3 bases and J by 12 bases, with 17 bases left in between. CDR3: CASSFGAVELQLFF. The CDR3 DNA sequence: TGTGCCAGCAGTTTTGGGGCGGTTGAATTACAACTGTTTTTT.

V gene TRBV28 combines with J gene TRBJ2-5; D might be TRBD2 (5 bases). CDR1 MDHEN and CDR2 SYDVKM come from the germline V gene. V lost 5 bases, J lost 0 bases, and 16 bases lay in between. The CDR3 spans 16 residues. The CDR3 DNA reads TGTGCCAGCAGTCCGCTCCTGGCGGGTAACCAAGAGACCCAGTACTTC. This translates into CASSPLLAGNQETQYF.

This chain connects TRBV9 to TRBJ1-4; D possibly corresponds to TRBD1 (5 bases). Per germline, CDR1 SGDLS and CDR2 YYNGEE. V was trimmed by 4 bases and J by 13 bases, leaving 14 bases between them. There are 12 residues in the CDR3. The DNA for the CDR3 is TGTGCCAGCAGCCCACAGGTTCTATCACTGTTTTTT. It encodes CASSPQVLSLFF.

The chain recombines TRBV6-2 or TRBV6-3 with TRBJ2-2; D is unclear. The CDR3 sequence is 13 residues long. Trimming left V 2 bases short and J 3 bases short, with 4 bases between. Per the germline V gene, CDR1 is MNHEY and CDR2 is SVGEGT. The CDR3 bases are TGTGCCAGCAGTTACACGGACACCGGGGAGCTGTTTTTT. This gives the protein CASSYTDTGELFF.

The gene calls are TRBV2 and TRBJ2-7; D is unresolved. CDR1 and CDR2 (germline): SNHLY, FYNNEI. The V end lost 5 bases, the J end lost 3 bases, and 20 bases lay between the germline ends. This CDR3 region has 16 residues. The CDR3 sequence: CASSTDSPMTGYEQYF. The CDR3 bases are TGTGCCAGCAGTACCGACTCGCCTATGACGGGCTACGAGCAGTACTTC.

The V and J genes are TRBV6-6 and TRBJ1-6; D remains unclear. CDR1 and CDR2 (germline): MNHNY, SVGAGI (reference sequence). Trimming took off 0 bases at V and 8 bases at J, with 14 bases between the two ends. This CDR3 contains 16 residues. CDR3 nucleotides: TGTGCCAGCAGTTACTCGATGGACCAGCGGGATTCACCCCTCCACTTT. This sequence encodes CASSYSMDQRDSPLHF.

The V and J genes are TRBV18 and TRBJ1-1; TRBD1 aligns across 7 bases. The CDR3 runs 18 residues. J gave up 2 bases and V 3 bases, and 15 bases lay outside the gene matches. Germline V CDR1 and CDR2: KGHSH, LQKENI. The CDR3 nucleotides read TGTGCCAGCTCACCCACCCGTCAGGGGACAGTCCCCAACACTGAAGCTTTCTTT. This translates into CASSPTRQGTVPNTEAFF.

The chain recombines TRBV7-9 with TRBJ1-6; D is unresolved. V was cut by 6 bases and J by 9 bases, with 9 bases left in between. Per the germline V gene, CDR1 is SEHNR and CDR2 is FQNEAQ (reference sequence). CDR3 length: 12 amino acids. CDR3 nucleotides: TGTGCCAGCAGACAAGGAGGTTCACCCCTCCACTTT. Encoded protein: CASRQGGSPLHF.

The rearrangement links TRBV5-1 to TRBJ2-3; 12 positions match TRBD1. The CDR3 has 15 residues. The trim removed 6 bases at V and 6 bases at J, leaving 8 bases unmatched. Germline V gene lookup returns CDR1 SGHRS and CDR2 YFSETQ. CDR3: CASTPPGQGADTQYF. CDR3 coding DNA: TGCGCCAGCACTCCCCCGGGACAGGGGGCTGATACGCAGTATTTT.

V is TRBV27 and J is TRBJ2-7; 8 bases map to TRBD2. This CDR3 contains 16 residues. The germline V gene has CDR1 MNHEY and CDR2 SMNVEV (reference sequence). Trimming took 5 bases from V and 2 from J; bases not matched to a gene: 11. CDR3 region: CASSPTRTSRPYEQYF. The DNA for the CDR3 is TGTGCCAGCAGTCCGACCCGGACTAGCAGACCCTACGAGCAGTACTTC.

This chain joins TRBV2 and TRBJ1-6, with 8 bases matching TRBD1. In germline, CDR1 is SNHLY, CDR2 FYNNEI. The CDR3 runs to 11 residues. The trim removed 3 bases at V and 17 bases at J, leaving 3 bases unmatched. The CDR3 DNA is TGTGCCAGCAGTGACGGACAGGGCGTCCACTTT. Encoded protein: CASSDGQGVHF.